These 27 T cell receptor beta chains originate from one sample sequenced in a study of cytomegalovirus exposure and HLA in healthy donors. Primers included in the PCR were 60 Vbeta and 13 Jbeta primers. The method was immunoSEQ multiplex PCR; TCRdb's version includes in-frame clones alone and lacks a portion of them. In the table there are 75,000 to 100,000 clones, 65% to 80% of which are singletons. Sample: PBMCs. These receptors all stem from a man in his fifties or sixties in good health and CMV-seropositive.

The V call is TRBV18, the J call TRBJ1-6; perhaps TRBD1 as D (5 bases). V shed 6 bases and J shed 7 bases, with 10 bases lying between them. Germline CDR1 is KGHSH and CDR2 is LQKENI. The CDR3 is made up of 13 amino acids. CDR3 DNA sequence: TGTGCCAGCTCCTCGACAGCGAATTCACCCCTCCACTTT. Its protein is CASSSTANSPLHF.

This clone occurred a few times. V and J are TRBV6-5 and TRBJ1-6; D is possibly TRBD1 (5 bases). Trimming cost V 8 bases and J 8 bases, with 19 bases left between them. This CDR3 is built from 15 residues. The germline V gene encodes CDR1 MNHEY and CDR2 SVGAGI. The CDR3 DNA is TGTGCCAGCGGTCAGGGTTTACCGACTTATTCACCCCTCCACTTT. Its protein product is CASGQGLPTYSPLHF.

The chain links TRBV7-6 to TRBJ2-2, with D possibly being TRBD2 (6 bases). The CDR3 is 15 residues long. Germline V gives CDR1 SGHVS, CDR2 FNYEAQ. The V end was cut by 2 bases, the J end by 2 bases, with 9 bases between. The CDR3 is CASSLRDFNTGELFF. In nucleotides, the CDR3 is TGTGCCAGCAGCTTAAGGGACTTTAACACCGGGGAGCTGTTTTTT.

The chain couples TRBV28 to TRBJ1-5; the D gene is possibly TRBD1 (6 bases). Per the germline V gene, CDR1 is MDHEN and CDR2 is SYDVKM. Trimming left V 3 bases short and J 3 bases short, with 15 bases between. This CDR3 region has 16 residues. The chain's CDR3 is CASSFSVRGYNQPQHF. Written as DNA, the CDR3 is TGTGCCAGCAGTTTTTCGGTCAGGGGCTACAATCAGCCCCAGCATTTT.

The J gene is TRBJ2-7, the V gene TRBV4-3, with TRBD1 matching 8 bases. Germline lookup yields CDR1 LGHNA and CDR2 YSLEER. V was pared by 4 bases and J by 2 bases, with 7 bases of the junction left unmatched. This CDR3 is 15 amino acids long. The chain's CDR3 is CASSRSGTGAYEQYF. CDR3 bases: TGCGCCAGCAGCCGATCAGGGACAGGCGCCTACGAGCAGTACTTC.

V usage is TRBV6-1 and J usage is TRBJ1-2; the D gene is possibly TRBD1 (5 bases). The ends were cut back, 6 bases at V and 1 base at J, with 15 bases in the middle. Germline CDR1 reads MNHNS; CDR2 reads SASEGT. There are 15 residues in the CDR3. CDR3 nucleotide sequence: TGTGCCAGCAGAGCGACAGAGCGCCTTAACTATGGCTACACCTTC. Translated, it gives CASRATERLNYGYTF.

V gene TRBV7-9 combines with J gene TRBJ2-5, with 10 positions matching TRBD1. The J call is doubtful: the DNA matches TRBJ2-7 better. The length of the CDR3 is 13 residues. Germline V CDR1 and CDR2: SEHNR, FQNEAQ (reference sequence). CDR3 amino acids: CASSRTGGNEQYF. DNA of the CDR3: TGTGCCAGCAGTCGGACAGGGGGAAACGAGCAGTACTTC.

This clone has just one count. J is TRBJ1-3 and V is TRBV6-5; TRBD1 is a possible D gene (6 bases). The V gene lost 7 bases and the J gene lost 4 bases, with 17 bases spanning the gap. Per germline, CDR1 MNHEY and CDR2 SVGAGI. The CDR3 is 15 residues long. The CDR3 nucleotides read TGTGCCAGCACCTACGGGGGGGCAAGGGGAAACACCATATATTTT. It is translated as CASTYGGARGNTIYF.

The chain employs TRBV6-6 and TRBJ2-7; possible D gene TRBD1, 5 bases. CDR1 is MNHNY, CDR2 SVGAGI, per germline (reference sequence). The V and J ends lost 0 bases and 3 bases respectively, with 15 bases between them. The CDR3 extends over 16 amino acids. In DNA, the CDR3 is TGTGCCAGCAGTTACTCAAGGGGAAGTTCGGGCTACGAGCAGTACTTC. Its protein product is CASSYSRGSSGYEQYF.

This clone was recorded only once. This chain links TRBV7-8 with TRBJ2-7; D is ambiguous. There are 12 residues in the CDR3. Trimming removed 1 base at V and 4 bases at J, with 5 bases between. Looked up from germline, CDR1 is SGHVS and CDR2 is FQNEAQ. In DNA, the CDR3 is TGTGCCAGCAGCTTAGTCGGGTACGAGCAGTACTTC. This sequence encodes CASSLVGYEQYF.

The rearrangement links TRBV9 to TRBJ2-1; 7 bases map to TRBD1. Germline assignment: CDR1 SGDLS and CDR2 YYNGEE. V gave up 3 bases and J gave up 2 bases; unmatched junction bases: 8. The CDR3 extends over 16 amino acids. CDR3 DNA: TGTGCCAGCAGCGCCTTCGGGACAGACACCTACAATGAGCAGTTCTTC. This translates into CASSAFGTDTYNEQFF.

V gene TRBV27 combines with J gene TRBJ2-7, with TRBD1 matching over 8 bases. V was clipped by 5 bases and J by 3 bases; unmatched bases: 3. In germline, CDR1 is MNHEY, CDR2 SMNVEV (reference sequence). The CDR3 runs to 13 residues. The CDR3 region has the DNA TGTGCCAGCAGTCCGACAGGGGACTACGAGCAGTACTTC. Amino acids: CASSPTGDYEQYF.

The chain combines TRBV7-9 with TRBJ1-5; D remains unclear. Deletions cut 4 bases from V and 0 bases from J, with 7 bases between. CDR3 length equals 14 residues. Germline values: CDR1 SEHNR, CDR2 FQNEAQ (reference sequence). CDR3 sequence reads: CASSSTDSNQPQHF. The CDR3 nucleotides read TGTGCCAGCAGCTCAACAGATAGCAATCAGCCCCAGCATTTT.

CDR3 loop: CAQGAYGYTF. The CDR3 coding sequence is TGTGCCCAGGGGGCCTATGGCTACACCTTC. The V call is TRBV5-5, the J call TRBJ1-2; TRBD1 matches at 8 bases. CDR1 is SGHKS and CDR2 is YYEKEE in the germline V gene (reference sequence). The trim removed 10 bases at V and 4 bases at J, leaving 0 bases unmatched. This CDR3 is built from 10 residues.

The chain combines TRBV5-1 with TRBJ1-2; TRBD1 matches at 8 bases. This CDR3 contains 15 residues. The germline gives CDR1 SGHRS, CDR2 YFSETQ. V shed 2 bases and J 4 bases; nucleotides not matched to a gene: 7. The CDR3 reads CASSLQGVQSYGYTF. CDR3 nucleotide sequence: TGCGCCAGCAGCTTACAGGGGGTCCAGAGCTATGGCTACACCTTC.

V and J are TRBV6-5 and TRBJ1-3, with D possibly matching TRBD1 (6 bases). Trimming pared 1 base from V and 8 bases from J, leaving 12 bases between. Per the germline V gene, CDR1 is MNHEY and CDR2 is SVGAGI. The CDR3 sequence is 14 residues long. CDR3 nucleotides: TGTGCCAGCAGTTACTTAGCCAGGGGATACACCATATATTTT. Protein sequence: CASSYLARGYTIYF.

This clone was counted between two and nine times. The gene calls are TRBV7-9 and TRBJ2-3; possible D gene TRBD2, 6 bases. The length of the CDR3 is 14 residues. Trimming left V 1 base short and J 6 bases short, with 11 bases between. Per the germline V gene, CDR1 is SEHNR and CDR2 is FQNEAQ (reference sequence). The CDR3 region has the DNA TGTGCCAGCAGCTTAGGGACTAACCTGGATACGCAGTATTTT. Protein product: CASSLGTNLDTQYF.

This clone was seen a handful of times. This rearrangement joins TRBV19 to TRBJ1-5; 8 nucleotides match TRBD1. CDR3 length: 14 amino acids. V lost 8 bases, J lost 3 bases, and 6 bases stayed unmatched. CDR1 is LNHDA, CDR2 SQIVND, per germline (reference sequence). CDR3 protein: CASGGDRNNQPQHF. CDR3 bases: TGTGCCAGTGGTGGGGACAGGAACAATCAGCCCCAGCATTTT.

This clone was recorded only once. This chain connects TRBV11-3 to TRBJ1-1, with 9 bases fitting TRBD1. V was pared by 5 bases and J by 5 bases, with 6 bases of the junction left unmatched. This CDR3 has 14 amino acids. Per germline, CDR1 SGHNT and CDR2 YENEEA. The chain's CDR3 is CASSPRTGETEAFF. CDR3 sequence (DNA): TGTGCCAGCAGCCCACGGACAGGGGAGACTGAAGCTTTCTTT.

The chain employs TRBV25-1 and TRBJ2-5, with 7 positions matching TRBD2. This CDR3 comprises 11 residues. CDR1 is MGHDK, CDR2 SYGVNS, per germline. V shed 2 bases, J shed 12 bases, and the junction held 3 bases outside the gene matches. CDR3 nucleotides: TGTGCCAGCAGTGAAGGGGCGGGGGAGTACTTC. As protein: CASSEGAGEYF. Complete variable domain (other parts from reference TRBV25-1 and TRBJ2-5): EADIYQTPRYLVIGTGKKITLECSQTMGHDKMYWYQQDPGMELHLIHYSYGVNSTEKGDLSSESTVSRIRTEHFPLTLESARPSHTSQYLCASSEGAGEYFGPGTRLLVL.

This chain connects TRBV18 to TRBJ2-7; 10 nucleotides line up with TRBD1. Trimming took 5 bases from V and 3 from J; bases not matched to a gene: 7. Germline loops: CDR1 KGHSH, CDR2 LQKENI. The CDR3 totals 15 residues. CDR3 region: CASSAGTGVFYEQYF. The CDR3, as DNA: TGTGCCAGCTCAGCCGGGACAGGGGTCTTCTACGAGCAGTACTTC. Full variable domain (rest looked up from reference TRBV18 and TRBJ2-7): NAGVMQNPRHLVRRRGQEARLRCSPMKGHSHVYWYRQLPEEGLKFMVYLQKENIIDESGMPKERFSAEFPKEGPSILRIQQVVRGDSAAYFCASSAGTGVFYEQYFGPGTRLTVT.

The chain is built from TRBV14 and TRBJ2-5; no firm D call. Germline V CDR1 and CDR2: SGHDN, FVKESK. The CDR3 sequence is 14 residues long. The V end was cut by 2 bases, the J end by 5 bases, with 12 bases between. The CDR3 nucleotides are TGTGCCAGCAGCCAACTCACCTTCGAGGAGACCCAGTACTTC. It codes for CASSQLTFEETQYF.

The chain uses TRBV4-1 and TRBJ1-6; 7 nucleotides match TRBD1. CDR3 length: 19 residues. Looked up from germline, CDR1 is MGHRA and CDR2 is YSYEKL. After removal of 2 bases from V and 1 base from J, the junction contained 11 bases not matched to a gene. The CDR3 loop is CASSQPGGTVGSYNSPLHF. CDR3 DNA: TGCGCCAGCAGCCAACCAGGGGGTACGGTAGGGTCCTATAATTCACCCCTCCACTTT.

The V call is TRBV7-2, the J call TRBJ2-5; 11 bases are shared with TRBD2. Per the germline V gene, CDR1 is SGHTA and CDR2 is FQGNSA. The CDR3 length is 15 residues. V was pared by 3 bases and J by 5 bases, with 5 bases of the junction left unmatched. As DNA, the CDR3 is TGTGCCAGCAGCTTTAGCGGGGGGGATTATGAGACCCAGTACTTC. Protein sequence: CASSFSGGDYETQYF.

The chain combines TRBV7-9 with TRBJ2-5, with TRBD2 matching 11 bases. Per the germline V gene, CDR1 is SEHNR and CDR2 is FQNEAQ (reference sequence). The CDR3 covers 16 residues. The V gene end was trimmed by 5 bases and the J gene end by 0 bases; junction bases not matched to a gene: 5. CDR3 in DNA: TGTGCCAGCAGCCCCTCTAGCGGGGGGTACCAAGAGACCCAGTACTTC. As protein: CASSPSSGGYQETQYF.

CDR3 sequence: CASSRDSNYGYTF. The CDR3, as DNA: TGTGCCAGCAGTAGGGACAGTAACTATGGCTACACCTTC. The J gene is TRBJ1-2, the V gene TRBV11-2; 7 bases align to TRBD1. The junction had 2 bases not matched to a gene; V was cut back by 6 bases and J by 1 base. The CDR3 totals 13 residues. The germline gives CDR1 SGHAT, CDR2 FQNNGV.

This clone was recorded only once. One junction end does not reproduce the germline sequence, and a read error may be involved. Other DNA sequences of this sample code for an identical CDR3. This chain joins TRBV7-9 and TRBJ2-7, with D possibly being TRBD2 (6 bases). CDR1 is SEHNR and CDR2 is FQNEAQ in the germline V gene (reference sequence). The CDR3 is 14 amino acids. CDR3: CASSTRQPRGEQYF. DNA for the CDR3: TGTGCTAGCAGCACCCGACAGCCGCGGGGCGAGCAGTACTTC.